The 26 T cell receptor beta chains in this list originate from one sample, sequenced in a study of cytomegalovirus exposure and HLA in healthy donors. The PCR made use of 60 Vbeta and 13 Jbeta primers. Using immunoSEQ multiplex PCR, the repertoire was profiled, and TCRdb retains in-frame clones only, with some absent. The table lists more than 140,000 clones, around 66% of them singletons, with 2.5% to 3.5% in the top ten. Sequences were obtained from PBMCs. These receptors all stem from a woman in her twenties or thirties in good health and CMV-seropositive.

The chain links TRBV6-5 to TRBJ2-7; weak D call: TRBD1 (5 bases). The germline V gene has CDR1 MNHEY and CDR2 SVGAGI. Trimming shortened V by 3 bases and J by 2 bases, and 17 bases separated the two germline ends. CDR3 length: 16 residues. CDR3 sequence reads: CASSYSAGQGTYEQYF. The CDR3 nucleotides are TGTGCCAGCAGTTATTCAGCTGGGCAGGGTACCTACGAGCAGTACTTC.

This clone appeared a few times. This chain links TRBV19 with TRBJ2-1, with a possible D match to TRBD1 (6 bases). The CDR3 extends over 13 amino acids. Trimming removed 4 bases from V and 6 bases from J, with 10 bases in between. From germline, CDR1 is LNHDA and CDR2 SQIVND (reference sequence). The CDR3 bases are TGTGCCAGTAGTACACAGGGATTCAATGAGCAGTTCTTC. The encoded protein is CASSTQGFNEQFF.

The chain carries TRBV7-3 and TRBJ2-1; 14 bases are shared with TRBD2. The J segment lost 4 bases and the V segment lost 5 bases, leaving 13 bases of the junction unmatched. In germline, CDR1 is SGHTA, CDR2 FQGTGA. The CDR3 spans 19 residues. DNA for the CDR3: TGTGCCAGCAGCCACCACCCCGGGACTAGCGGGGGACCTTACAATGAGCAGTTCTTC. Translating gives CASSHHPGTSGGPYNEQFF.

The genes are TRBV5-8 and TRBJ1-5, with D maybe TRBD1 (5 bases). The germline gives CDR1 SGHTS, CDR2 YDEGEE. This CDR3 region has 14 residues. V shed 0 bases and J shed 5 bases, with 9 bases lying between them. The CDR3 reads CASSLAGGDQPQHF. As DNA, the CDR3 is TGTGCCAGCAGCTTGGCCGGGGGGGATCAGCCCCAGCATTTT.

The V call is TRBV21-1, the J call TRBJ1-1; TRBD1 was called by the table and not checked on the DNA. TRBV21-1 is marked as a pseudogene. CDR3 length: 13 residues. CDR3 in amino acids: CASISHLNTEAFF. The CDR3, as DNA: TGTGCCAGCATCTCACACCTGAACACTGAAGCTTTCTTT.

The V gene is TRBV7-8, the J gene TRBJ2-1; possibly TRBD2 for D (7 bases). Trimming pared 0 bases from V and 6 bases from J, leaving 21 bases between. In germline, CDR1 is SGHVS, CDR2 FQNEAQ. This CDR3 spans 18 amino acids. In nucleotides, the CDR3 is TGTGCCAGCAGCTTAGCCCTGGTGCGGGGGCGCCCGGTCAATGAGCAGTTCTTC. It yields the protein CASSLALVRGRPVNEQFF.

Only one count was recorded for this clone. The CDR3 DNA follows: TGTGCCATCAGTGATCCGAATACTATCCCTGGAAACACCATATATTTT. This sequence encodes CAISDPNTIPGNTIYF. The chain couples TRBV10-3 to TRBJ1-3; D unresolved. The CDR3 sequence is 16 residues long. CDR1 is ENHRY, CDR2 SYGVKD, per germline. Trimming took off 3 bases at V and 2 bases at J, with 14 bases between the two ends.

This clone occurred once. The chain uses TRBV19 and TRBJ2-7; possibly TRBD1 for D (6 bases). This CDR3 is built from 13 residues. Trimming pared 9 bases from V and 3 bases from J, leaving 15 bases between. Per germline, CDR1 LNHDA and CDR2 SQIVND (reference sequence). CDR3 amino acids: CASTRTESYEQYF. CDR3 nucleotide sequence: TGTGCCAGCACTCGGACAGAGAGCTACGAGCAGTACTTC. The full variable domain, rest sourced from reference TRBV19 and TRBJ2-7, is DGGITQSPKYLFRKEGQNVTLSCEQNLNHDAMYWYRQDPGQGLRLIYYSQIVNDFQKGDIAEGYSVSREKKESFPLTVTSAQKNPTAFYLCASTRTESYEQYFGPGTRLTVT.

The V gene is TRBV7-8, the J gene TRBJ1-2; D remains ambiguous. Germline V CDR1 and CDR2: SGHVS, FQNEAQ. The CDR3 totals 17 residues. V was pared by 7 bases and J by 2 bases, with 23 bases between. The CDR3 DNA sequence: TGTGCCAGCACCCCCCGGGTCAGCAAGCCCAAAAACTATGGCTACACCTTC. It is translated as CASTPRVSKPKNYGYTF.

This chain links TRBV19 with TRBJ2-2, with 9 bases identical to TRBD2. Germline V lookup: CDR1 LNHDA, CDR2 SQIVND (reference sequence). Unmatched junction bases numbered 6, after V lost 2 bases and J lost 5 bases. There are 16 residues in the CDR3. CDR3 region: CASSIYAGGPTGELFF. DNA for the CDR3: TGTGCCAGTAGTATATACGCGGGAGGGCCGACCGGGGAGCTGTTTTTT.

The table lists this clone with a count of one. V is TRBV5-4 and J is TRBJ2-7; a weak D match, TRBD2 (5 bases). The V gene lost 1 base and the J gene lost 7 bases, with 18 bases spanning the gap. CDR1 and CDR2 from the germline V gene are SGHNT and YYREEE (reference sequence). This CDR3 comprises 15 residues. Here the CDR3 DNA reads TGTGCCAGCAGCTTGCCGTTTTCGTTCGGGGAGGAGCAGTACTTC. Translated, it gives CASSLPFSFGEEQYF. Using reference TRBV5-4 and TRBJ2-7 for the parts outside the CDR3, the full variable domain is ETGVTQSPTHLIKTRGQQVTLRCSSQSGHNTVSWYQQALGQGPQFIFQYYREEENGRGNFPPRFSGLQFPNYSSELNVNALELDDSALYLCASSLPFSFGEEQYFGPGTRLTVT.

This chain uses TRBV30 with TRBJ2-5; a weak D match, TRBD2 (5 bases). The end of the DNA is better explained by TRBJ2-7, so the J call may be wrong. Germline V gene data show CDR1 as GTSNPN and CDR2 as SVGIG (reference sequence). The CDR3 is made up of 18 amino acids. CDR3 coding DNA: TGTGCCTGGAGTTCCACAGATGGACTCATATACGGCTCCTACGAGCAGTACTTC. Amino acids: CAWSSTDGLIYGSYEQYF.

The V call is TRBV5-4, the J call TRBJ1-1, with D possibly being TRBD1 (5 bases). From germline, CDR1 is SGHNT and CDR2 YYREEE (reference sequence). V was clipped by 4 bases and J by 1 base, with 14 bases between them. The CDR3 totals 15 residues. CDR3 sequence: CASSVRQLSNTEAFF. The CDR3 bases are TGTGCCAGCAGCGTCCGACAGCTATCGAACACTGAAGCTTTCTTT.

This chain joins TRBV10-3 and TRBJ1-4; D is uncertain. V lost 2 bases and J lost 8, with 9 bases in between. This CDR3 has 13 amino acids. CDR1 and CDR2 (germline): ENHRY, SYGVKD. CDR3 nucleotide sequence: TGTGCCATCAGTGAGAGGAAGGAGGAAAAACTGTTTTTT. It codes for CAISERKEEKLFF.

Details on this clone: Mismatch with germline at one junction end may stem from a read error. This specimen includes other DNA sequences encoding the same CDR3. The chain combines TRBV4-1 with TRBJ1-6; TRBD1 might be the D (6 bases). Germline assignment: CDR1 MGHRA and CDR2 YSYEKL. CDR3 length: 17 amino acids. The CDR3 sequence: CASSQGPFRGYNSPLHF. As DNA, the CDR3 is TGCGCCAGCAGCCAAGGCCCGTTCAGGGGCTATAATTCCCCCCTCCACTTT.

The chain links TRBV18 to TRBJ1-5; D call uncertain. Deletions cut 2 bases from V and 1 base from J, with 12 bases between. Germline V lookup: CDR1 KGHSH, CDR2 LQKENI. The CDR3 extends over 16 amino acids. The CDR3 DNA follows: TGTGCCAGCTCACCAAGTTCGGGAGCCAGCAATCAGCCCCAGCATTTT. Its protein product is CASSPSSGASNQPQHF.

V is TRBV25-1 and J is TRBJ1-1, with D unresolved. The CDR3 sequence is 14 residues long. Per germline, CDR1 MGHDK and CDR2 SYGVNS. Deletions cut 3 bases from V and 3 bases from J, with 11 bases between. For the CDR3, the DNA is TGTGCCAGCAGTGACCGCCCCCGGGACACTGAAGCTTTCTTT. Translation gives CASSDRPRDTEAFF.

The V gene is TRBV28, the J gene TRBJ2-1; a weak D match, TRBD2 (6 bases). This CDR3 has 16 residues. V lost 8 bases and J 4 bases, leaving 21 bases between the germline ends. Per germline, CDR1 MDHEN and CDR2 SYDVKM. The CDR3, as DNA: TGTGCCAGCCTGAGACTTGGGGCGGGACTGTACAATGAGCAGTTCTTC. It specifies CASLRLGAGLYNEQFF. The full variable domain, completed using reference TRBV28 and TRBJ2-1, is DVKVTQSSRYLVKRTGEKVFLECVQDMDHENMFWYRQDPGLGLRLIYFSYDVKMKEKGDIPEGYSVSREKKERFSLILESASTNQTSMYLCASLRLGAGLYNEQFFGPGTRLTVL.

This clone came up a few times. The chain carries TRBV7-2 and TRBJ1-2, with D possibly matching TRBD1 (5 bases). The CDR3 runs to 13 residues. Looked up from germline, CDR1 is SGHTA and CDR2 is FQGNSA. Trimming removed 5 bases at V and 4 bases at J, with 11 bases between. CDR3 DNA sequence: TGTGCCAGCAGCGAGGTCAGGGTCTATGGCTACACCTTC. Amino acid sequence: CASSEVRVYGYTF.

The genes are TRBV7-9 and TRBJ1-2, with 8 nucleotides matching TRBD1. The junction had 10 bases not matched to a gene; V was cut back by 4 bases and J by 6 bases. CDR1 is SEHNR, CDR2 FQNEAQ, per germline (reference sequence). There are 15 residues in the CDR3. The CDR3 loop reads CASSYTGGLFDGYTF. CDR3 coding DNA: TGTGCCAGCAGCTACACAGGGGGTTTATTTGATGGCTACACCTTC.

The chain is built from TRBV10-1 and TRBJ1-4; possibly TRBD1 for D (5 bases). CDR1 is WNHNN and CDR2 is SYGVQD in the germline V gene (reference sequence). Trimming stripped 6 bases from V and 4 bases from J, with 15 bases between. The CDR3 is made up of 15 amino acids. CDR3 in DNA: TGCGCCAGCAGGACGAAAGGGGCTCGTAATGAAAAACTGTTTTTT. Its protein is CASRTKGARNEKLFF.

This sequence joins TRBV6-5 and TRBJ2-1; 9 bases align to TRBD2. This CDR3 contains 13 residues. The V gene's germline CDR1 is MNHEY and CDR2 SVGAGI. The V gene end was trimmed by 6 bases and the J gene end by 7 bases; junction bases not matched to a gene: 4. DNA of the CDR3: TGTGCCAGCAGCGGGACTAGCCTAAATGAGCAGTTCTTC. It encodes CASSGTSLNEQFF.

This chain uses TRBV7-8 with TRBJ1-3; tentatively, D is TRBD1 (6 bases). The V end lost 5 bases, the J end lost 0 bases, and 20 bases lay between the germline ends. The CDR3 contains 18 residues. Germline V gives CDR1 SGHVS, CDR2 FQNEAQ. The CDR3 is CASSPRAGVTLSGNTIYF. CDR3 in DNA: TGTGCCAGCAGCCCCCGAGCAGGGGTGACCCTCTCTGGAAACACCATATATTTT.

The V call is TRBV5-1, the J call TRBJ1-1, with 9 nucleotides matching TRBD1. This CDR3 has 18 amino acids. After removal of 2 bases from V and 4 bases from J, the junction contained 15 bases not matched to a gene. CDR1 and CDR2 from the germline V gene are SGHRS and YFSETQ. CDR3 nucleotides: TGCGCCAGCAGCTTTGACCGGGACAGGGTATTGACGAGCACTGAAGCTTTCTTT. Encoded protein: CASSFDRDRVLTSTEAFF. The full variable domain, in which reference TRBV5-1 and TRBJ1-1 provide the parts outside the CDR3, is KAGVTQTPRYLIKTRGQQVTLSCSPISGHRSVSWYQQTPGQGLQFLFEYFSETQRNKGNFPGRFSGRQFSNSRSEMNVSTLELGDSALYLCASSFDRDRVLTSTEAFFGQGTRLTVV.

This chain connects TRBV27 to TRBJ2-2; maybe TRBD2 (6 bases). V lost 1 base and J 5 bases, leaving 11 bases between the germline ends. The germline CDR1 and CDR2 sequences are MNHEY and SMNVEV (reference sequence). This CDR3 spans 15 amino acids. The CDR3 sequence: CASSLWGGGTGELFF. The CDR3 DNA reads TGTGCCAGCAGTTTATGGGGCGGAGGGACCGGGGAGCTGTTTTTT.

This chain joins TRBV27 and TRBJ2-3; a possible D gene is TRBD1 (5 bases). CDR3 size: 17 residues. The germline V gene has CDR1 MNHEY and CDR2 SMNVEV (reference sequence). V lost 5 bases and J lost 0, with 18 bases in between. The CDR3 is CASSKGRPLFSTDTQYF. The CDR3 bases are TGTGCCAGCAGTAAGGGGCGGCCCCTTTTTAGCACAGATACGCAGTATTTT.